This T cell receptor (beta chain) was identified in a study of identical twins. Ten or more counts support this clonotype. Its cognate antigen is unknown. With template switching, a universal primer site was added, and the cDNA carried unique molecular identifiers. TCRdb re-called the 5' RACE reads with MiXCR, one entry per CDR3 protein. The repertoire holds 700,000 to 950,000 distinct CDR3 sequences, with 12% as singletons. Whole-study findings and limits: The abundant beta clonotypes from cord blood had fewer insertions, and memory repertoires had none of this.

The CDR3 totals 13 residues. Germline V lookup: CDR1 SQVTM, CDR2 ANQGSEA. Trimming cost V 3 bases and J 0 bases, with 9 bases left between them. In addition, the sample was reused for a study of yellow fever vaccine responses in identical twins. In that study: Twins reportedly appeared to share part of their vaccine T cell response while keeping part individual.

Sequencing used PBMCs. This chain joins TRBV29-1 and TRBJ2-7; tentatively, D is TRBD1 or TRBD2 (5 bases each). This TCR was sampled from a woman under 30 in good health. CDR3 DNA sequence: TGCAGCGTTGAGGCAGGGAGCTCCTACGAGCAGTACTTC. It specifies CSVEAGSSYEQYF.